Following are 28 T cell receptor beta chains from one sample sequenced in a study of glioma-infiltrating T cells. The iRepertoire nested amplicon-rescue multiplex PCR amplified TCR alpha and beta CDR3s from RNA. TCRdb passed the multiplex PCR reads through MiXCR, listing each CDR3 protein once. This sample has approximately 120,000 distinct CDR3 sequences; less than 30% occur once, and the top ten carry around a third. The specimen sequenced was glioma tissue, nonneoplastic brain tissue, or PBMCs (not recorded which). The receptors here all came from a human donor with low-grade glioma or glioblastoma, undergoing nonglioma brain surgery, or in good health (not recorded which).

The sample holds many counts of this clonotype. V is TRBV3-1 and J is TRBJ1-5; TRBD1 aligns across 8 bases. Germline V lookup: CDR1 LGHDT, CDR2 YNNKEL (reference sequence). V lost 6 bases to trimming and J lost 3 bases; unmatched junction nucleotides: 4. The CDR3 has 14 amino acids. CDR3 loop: CASRLTGDNQPQHF. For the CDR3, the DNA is TGTGCCAGCAGACTGACAGGGGACAATCAGCCCCAGCATTTT.

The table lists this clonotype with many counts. In DNA, the CDR3 is TGTGCCAGCAGCCTGGTAGGCGGGAGAACAGATACGCAGTATTTT. Translation gives CASSLVGGRTDTQYF. The chain couples TRBV11-2 to TRBJ2-3, with 7 bases identical to TRBD2. J lost 3 bases, V lost 5 bases, and 8 bases had no gene match. From germline, CDR1 is SGHAT and CDR2 FQNNGV. The CDR3 is made up of 15 amino acids.

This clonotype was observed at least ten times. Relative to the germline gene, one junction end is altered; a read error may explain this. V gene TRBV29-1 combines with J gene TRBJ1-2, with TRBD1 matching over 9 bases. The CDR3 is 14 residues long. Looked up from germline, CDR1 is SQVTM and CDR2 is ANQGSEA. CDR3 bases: TGCAGCGGTGAAGCCGGGACAGGGACTGGCGGCTACACCTTC. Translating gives CSGEAGTGTGGYTF.

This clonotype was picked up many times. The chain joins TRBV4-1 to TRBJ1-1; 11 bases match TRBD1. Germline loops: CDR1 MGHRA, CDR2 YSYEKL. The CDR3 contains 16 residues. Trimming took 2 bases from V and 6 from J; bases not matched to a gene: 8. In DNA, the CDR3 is TGCGCCAGCAGCCAACTTGGGACAGGGGGTATTGCTGAAGCTTTCTTT. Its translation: CASSQLGTGGIAEAFF.

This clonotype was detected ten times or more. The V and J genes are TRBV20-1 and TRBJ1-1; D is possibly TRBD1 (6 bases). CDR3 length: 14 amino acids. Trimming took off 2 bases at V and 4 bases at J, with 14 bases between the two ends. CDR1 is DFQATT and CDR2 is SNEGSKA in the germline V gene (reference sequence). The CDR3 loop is CSARTITGPTEAFF. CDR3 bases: TGCAGTGCTAGAACAATTACAGGGCCCACTGAAGCTTTCTTT.

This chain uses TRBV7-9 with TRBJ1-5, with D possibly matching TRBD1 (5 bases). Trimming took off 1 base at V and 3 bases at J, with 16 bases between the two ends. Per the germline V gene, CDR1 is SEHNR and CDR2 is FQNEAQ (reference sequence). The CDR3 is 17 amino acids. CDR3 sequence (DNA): TGTGCCAGCAGCTTAGGGCTGGCCAGGGCCCCCAATCAGCCCCAGCATTTT. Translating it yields CASSLGLARAPNQPQHF.

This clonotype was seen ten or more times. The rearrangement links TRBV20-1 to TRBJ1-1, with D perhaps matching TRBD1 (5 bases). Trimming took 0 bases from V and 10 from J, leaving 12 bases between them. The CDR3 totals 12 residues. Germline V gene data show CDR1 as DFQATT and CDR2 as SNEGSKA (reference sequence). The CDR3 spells CSARDRGRGAFF. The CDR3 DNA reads TGCAGTGCTAGAGATCGGGGTAGGGGAGCTTTCTTT.

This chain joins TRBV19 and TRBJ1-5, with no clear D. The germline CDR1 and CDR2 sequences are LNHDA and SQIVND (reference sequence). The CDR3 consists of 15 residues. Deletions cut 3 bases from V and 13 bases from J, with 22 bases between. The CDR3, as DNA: TGTGCCAGTAGTATTGGGCAGGCGATCAATCAGCTTCAGCATTTT. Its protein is CASSIGQAINQLQHF.

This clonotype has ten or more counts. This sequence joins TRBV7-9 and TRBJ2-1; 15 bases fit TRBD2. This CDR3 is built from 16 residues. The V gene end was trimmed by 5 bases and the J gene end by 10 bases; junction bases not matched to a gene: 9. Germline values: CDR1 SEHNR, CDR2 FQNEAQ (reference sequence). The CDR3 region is CASSLRTSGGAEEQFF. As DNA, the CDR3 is TGTGCCAGCAGCCTACGGACTAGCGGGGGGGCGGAGGAGCAGTTCTTC.

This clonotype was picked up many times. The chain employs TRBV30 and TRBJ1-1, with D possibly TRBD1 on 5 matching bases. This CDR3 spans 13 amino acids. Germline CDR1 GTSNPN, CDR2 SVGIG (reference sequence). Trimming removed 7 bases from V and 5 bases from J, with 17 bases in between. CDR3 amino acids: CAFLAGIKTEAFF. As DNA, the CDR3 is TGTGCCTTCCTCGCAGGGATTAAGACTGAAGCTTTCTTT.

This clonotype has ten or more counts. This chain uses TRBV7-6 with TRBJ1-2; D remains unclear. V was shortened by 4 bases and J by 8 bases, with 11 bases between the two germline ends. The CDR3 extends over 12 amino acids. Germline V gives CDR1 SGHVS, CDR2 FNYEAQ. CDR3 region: CASSSSMGGYTF. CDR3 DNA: TGTGCCAGCAGCTCATCAATGGGAGGCTACACCTTC.

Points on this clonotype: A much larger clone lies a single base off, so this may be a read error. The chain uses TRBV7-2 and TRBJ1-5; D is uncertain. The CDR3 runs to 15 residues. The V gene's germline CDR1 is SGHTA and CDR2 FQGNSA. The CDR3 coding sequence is TGTGCCAGCAGATTAGAACGCGGGTGGAATCAGCCCCAGCATTTT. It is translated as CASRLERGWNQPQHF.

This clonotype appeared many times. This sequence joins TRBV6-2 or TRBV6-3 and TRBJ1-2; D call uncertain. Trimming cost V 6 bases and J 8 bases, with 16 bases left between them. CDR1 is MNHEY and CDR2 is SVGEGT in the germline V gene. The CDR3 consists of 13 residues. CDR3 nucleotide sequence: TGTGCCAGCAGAACAGCCACCATTGGGGGCTACACCTTC. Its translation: CASRTATIGGYTF.

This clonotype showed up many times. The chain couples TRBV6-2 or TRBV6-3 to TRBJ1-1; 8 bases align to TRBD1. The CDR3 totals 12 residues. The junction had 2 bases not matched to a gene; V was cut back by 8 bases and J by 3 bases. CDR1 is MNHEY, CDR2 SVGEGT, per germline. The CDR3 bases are TGTGCCAGCGGACAGGGATACACTGAAGCTTTCTTT. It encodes CASGQGYTEAFF.

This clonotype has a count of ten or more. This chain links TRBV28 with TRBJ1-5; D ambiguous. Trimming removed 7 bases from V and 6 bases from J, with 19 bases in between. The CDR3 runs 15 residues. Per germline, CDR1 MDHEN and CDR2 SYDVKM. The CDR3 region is CASTHGGFRGQPQHF. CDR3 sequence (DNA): TGTGCCAGCACCCACGGAGGGTTTCGAGGTCAGCCCCAGCATTTT.

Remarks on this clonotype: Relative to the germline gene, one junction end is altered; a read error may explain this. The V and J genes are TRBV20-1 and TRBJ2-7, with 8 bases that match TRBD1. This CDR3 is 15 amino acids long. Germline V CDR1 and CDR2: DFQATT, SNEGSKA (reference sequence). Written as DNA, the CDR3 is TGCAGTGCTGTGTTTACAGGGGGTACGGTCTACGGGCAGTACTTC. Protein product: CSAVFTGGTVYGQYF.

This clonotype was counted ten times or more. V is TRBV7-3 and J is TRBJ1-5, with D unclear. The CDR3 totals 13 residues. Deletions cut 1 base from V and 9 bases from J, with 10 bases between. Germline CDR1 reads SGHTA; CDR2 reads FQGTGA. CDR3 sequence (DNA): TGTGCCAGCAGCTTAAACCCTTCCGGGCCCCAGCATTTT. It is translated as CASSLNPSGPQHF.

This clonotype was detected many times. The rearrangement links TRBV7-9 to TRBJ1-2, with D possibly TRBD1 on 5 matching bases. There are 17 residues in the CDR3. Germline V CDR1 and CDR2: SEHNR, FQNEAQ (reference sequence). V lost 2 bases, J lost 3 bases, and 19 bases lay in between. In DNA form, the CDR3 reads TGTGCCAGCAGCTTACTAGAAGACAGACGACTTGACTATGGCTACACCTTC. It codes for CASSLLEDRRLDYGYTF. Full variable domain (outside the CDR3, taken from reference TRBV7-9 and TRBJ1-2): DTGVSQNPRHKITKRGQNVTFRCDPISEHNRLYWYRQTLGQGPEFLTYFQNEAQLEKSRLLSDRFSAERPKGSFSTLEIQRTEQGDSAMYLCASSLLEDRRLDYGYTFGSGTRLTVV.

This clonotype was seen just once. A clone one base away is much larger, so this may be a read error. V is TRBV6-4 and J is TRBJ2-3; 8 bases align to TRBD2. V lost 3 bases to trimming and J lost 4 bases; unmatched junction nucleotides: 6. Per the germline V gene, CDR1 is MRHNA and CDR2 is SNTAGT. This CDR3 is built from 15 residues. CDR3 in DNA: TGTGCCAGCAGTGAGGGACTAGAGGGAGCAGATACGCAGTATTTT. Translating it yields CASSEGLEGADTQYF.

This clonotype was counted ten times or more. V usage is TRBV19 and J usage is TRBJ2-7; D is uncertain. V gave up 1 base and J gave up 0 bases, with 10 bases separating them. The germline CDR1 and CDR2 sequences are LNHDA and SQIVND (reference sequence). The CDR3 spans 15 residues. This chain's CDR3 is CASSIGHLSSYEQYF. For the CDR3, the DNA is TGTGCCAGTAGTATAGGCCACCTCAGCTCCTACGAGCAGTACTTC.

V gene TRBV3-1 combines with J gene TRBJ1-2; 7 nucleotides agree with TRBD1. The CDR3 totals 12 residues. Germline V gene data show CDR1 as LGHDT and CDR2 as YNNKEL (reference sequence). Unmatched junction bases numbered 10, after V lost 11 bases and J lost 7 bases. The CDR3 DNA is TGTGCCGGAAGTCGACCAGGGGGTGGCTACACCTTC. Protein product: CAGSRPGGGYTF. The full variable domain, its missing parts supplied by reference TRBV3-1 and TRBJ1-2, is DTAVSQTPKYLVTQMGNDKSIKCEQNLGHDTMYWYKQDSKKFLKIMFSYNNKELIINETVPNRFSPKSPDKAHLNLHINSLELGDSAVYFCAGSRPGGGYTFGSGTRLTVV.

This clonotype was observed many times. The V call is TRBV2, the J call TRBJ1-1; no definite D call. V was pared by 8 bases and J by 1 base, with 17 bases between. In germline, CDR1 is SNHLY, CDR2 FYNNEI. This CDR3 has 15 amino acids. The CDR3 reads CASEGRIVTNTEAFF. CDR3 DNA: TGTGCCAGCGAGGGCAGGATTGTTACGAACACTGAAGCTTTCTTT.

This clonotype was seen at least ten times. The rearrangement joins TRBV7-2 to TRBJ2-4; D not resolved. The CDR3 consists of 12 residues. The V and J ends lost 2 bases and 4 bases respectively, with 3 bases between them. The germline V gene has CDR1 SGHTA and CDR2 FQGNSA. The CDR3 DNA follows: TGTGCCAGCAGCTTACTGAAAAACATTCAGTACTTC. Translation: CASSLLKNIQYF.

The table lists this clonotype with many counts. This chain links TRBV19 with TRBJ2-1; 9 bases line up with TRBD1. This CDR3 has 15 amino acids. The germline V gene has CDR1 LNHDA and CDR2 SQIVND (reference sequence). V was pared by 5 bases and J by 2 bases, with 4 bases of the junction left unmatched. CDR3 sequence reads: CASSFRTGAYNEQFF. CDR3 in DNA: TGTGCCAGTAGTTTCCGGACAGGGGCCTACAATGAGCAGTTCTTC.

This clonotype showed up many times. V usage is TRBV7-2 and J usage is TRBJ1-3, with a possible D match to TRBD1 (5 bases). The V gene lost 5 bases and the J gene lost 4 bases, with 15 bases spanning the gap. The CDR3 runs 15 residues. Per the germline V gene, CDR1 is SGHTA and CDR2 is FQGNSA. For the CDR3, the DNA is TGTGCCAGCAGCCCATTTGACAGCGAGGGAAACACCATATATTTT. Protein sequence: CASSPFDSEGNTIYF.

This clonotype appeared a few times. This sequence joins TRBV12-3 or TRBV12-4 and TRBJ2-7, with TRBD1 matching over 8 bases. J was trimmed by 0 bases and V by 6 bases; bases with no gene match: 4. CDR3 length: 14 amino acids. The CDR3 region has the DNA TGTGCCAGCAGAACCGGGACAGGCTCCTACGAGCAGTACTTC. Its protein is CASRTGTGSYEQYF.

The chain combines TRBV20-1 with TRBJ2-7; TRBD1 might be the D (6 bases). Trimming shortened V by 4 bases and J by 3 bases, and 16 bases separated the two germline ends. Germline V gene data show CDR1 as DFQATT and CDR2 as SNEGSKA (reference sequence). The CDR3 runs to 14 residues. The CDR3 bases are TGCAGTGCTATGGAATCGGGACAAAACTACGAGCAGTACTTC. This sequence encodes CSAMESGQNYEQYF.

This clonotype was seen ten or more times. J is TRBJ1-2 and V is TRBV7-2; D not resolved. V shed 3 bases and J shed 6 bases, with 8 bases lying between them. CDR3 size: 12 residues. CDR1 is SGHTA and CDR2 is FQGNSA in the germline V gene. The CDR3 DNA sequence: TGTGCCAGCAGCTTCGCCAGAGATGGCTACACCTTC. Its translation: CASSFARDGYTF.